What follows is one T cell receptor (beta chain) and its context. Clones were sequenced by immunoSEQ multiplex PCR, and TCRdb holds only the in-frame ones, with some missing. The sample consists of approximately 500,000 clones, about 88% of them appearing once. This CDR3 is 12 amino acids long. The V end lost 8 bases, the J end lost 1 base, and 6 bases lay between the germline ends. Germline values: CDR1 MDHEN, CDR2 SYDVKM. This entry belongs to a study of blood T cell repertoires in COVID-19. Overall study: COVID-19 samples collected from the United States, Italy and Spain covered acute and convalescent phases. PBMCs, B-cell-depleted T cells, or T cells were the source of the cDNA or gDNA that made up the material.

The sequencing sample was made of peripheral blood. This receptor was taken from a woman in her 50s with COVID-19, enrolled during active disease. The chain recombines TRBV28 with TRBJ1-5; no firm D call. CDR3 sequence: CASRVSNQPQHF. The CDR3 nucleotides are TGTGCCAGCCGGGTAAGCAATCAGCCCCAGCATTTT.